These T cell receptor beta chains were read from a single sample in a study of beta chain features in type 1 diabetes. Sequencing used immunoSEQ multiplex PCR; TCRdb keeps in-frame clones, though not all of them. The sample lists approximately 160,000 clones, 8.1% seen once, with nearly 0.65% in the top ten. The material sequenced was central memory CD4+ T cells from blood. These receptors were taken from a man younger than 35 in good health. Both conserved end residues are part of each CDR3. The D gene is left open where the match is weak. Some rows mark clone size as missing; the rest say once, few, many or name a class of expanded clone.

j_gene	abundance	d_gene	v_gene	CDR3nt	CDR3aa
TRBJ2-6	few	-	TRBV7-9	TGTGCCAGCAGCTTAGGGGCAGTCTACTCTGGGGCCAACGTCCTGACTTTC	CASSLGAVYSGANVLTF
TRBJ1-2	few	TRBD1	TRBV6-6	TGTGCCAGCAGTACGGACAGGGGACGAGGCTACACCTTC	CASSTDRGRGYTF
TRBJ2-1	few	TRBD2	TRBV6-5	TGTGCCAGCAGTGTACTAGCGAGTGAGCAGTTCTTC	CASSVLASEQFF
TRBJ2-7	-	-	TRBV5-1	TGCGCCAGCAGCTTGGATCGTACAGGTGCCTACGAGCAGTACTTC	CASSLDRTGAYEQYF
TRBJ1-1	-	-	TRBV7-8	TGTGCCAGCAGCTCCGAGCAGGGTACCGAAGCTTTCTTT	CASSSEQGTEAFF
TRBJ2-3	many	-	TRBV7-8	TGTGCCAGCAGCTTAGGGGCAAGCACAGATACGCAGTATTTT	CASSLGASTDTQYF
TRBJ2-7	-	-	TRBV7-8	TGTGCCAGCAGCTTTGCAGGAACCTCCTACGAGCAGTACTTC	CASSFAGTSYEQYF
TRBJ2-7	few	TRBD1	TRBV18	TGTGCCAGCTCACAGAGCCAGGACAGGGGCGAGCAGTACTTC	CASSQSQDRGEQYF
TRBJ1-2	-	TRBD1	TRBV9	TGTGCCAGCAGCGTTCCGGGACAGGGGGCGAGAGGCTACACCTTC	CASSVPGQGARGYTF
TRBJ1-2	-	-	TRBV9	TGTGCCAGCAGCCCGATAGAATGGGGCGGCTACACCTTC	CASSPIEWGGYTF
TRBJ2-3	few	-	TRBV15	TGTGCCACCGATAGGGGATACACAGATACGCAGTATTTT	CATDRGYTDTQYF
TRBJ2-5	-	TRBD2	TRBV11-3	TGTGCCAGCAGCTTAGGTTGGGCGGGGGGGCCGGAGACCCAGTACTTC	CASSLGWAGGPETQYF
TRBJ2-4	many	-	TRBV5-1	TGCGCCAGCAGCCCAGACCCCCGGGGGGCCAAAAACATTCAGTACTTC	CASSPDPRGAKNIQYF
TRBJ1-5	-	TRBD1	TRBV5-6	TGTGCCAGCAGCTTGCGGGGGACAGGGGGCTCTCAGCCCCAGCATTTT	CASSLRGTGGSQPQHF
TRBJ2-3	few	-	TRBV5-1	TGCGCCAGCAGCCAATCCCGGGACTCCGGAGGGACGCAGTATTTT	CASSQSRDSGGTQYF
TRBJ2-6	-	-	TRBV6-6	TGTGCCACCACCCGAGACAGAGACTCTGGGGCCAACGTCCTGACTTTC	CATTRDRDSGANVLTF
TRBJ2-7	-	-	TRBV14	TGTGCCAGCAGCCAGGGCAGGGGCCCCTACGAGCAGTACTTC	CASSQGRGPYEQYF
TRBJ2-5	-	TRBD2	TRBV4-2	TGTGCCAGCAGCCAAGAAGGCGCGGGGACTAGCGGGAGTTGGGAGACCCAGTACTTC	CASSQEGAGTSGSWETQYF
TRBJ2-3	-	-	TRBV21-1	TGTGCCAGCAGCAAAGCGCCTGGGGTCCCGACAGGGAGCACAGATACGCAGTATTTT	CASSKAPGVPTGSTDTQYF
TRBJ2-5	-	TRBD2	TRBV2	TGTGCCAGCCAGGAAGAAGCGGGGGGCCAAGAGACCCAGTACTTC	CASQEEAGGQETQYF
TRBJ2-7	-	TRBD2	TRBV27	TGTGCCAGCAGTTTAAGCGGGAGGGCCCCCTACGAGCAGTACTTC	CASSLSGRAPYEQYF
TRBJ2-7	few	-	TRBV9	TGTGCCAGCAGCGTTTCGGCGGGGTCCTACGAGCAGTACTTC	CASSVSAGSYEQYF
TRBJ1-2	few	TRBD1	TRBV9	TGTGCCAGCAGCGTAGGTGGGGACAGGGGTGGCTACACCTTC	CASSVGGDRGGYTF
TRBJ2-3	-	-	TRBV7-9	TGTGCCAGCAGCTCGGAGGCAGATACGCAGTATTTT	CASSSEADTQYF
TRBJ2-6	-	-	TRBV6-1	TGTGCCAGCAGTAAGCACCCGGTCGGGGCCAACGTCCTGACTTTC	CASSKHPVGANVLTF
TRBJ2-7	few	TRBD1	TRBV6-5	TGTGCCAGCAGTTACAGGTACAGGGGATCCTACGAGCAGTACTTC	CASSYRYRGSYEQYF
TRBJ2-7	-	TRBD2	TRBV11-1	TGTGCCAGCAGCCGGGAGGGCCTCTACGAGCAGTACTTC	CASSREGLYEQYF
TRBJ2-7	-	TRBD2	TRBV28	TGTGCCAGCAGTTGGGAGGGCGGGTCCCCCTACGAGCAGTACTTC	CASSWEGGSPYEQYF
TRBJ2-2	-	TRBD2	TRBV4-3	TGCGCCAGCAGCCAAGGATCTAGCGGGAGTAGCACCGGGGAGCTGTTTTTT	CASSQGSSGSSTGELFF
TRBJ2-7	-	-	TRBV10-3	TGTGCCATCTGCCCAGGGGCCCACTACGAGCAGTACTTC	CAICPGAHYEQYF
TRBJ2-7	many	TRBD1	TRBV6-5	TGTGCCAGCACCCGCCCGGGGCAGGGGGACGAGCAGTACTTC	CASTRPGQGDEQYF
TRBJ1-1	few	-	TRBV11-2	TGTGCCAGCAGTCGGACTCTCAGCTCCAACACTGAAGCTTTCTTT	CASSRTLSSNTEAFF
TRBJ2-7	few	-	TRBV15	TGTGCCACCAGCAGAGCCCGTGGGCCCTACGAGCAGTACTTC	CATSRARGPYEQYF
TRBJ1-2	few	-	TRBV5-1	TGCGCCAGCAGCTTGGACAGGCCGGCCTATGGCTACACCTTC	CASSLDRPAYGYTF
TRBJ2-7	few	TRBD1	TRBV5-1	TGCGCCAGCAGCACCGGGACAGCTCGGGAGCAGTACTTC	CASSTGTAREQYF
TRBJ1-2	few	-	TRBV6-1	TGTGCCAGCAGGCCCGACATGTTTAACTATGGCTACACCTTC	CASRPDMFNYGYTF
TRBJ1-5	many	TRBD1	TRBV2	TGTGCCAGCAGTGGGCGGACAGGGGGAGGCAATCAGCCCCAGCATTTT	CASSGRTGGGNQPQHF
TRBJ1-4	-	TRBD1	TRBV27	TGTGCCAGCAGTTTACAGGACAGGGGGTTTTTT	CASSLQDRGFF
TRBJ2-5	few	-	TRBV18	TGTGCCAGCTCACCCCGACAGATACAAGAGACCCAGTACTTC	CASSPRQIQETQYF
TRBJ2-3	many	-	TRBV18	TGTGCCAGCTCATCCACAGCCGATACGCAGTATTTT	CASSSTADTQYF